This TCR beta chain was sequenced during a study of blood T cell repertoires in COVID-19. Overall study: Nucleic acid was either cDNA or gDNA, and it came from T cells, B-cell-depleted T cells, or PBMCs.

Measured with immunoSEQ multiplex PCR; TCRdb has only the in-frame clones, and not every one. The repertoire holds 150,000 or so clones, with 82% as singletons. The CDR3 runs to 14 residues. Germline lookup yields CDR1 MNHNY and CDR2 SVGAGI (reference sequence). Trimming cost V 5 bases and J 4 bases; bases outside gene matches: 5. This clone has a single count. The sample carries other DNA sequences with the same CDR3. Sequenced: peripheral blood. The sequence was obtained from a human donor with acute or convalescent COVID-19. The donor label of this sample is uncertain. This chain connects TRBV6-6 to TRBJ1-5; 7 nucleotides agree with TRBD1. The CDR3 reads CASSPGQINQPQHF. The CDR3 region has the DNA TGTGCCAGCAGTCCGGGACAGATTAATCAGCCCCAGCATTTT.